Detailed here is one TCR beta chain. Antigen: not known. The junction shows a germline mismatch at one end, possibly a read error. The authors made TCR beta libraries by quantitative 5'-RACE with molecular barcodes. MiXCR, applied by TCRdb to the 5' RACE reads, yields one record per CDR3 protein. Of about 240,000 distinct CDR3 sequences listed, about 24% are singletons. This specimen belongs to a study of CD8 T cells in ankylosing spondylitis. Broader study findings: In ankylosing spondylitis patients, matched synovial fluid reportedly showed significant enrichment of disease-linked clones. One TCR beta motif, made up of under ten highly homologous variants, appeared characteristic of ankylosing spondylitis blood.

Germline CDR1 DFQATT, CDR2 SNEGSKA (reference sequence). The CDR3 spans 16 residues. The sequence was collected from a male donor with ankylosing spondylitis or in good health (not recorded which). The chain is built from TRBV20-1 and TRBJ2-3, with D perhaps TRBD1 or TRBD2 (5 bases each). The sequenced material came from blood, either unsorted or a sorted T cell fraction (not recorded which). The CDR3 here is CCASSTTATQSDTQYF. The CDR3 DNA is TGCTGTGCTAGCTCCACGACAGCCACCCAGTCGGATACGCAGTATTTT.